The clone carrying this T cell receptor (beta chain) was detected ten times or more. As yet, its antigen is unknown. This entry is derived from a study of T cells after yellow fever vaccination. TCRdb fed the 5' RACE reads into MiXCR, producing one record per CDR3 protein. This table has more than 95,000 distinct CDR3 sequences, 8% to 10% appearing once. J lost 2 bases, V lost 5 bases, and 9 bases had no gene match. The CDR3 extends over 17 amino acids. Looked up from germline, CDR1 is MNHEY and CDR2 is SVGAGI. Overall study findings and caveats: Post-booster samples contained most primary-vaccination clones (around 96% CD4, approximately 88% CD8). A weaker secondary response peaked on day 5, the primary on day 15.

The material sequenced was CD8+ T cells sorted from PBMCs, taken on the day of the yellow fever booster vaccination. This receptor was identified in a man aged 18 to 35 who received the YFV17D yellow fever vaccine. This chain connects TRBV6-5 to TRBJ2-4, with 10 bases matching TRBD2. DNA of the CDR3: TGTGCCAGCAGTAGTCTCGGAGCGGGGGGGCCCAAAAACATTCAGTACTTC. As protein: CASSSLGAGGPKNIQYF.